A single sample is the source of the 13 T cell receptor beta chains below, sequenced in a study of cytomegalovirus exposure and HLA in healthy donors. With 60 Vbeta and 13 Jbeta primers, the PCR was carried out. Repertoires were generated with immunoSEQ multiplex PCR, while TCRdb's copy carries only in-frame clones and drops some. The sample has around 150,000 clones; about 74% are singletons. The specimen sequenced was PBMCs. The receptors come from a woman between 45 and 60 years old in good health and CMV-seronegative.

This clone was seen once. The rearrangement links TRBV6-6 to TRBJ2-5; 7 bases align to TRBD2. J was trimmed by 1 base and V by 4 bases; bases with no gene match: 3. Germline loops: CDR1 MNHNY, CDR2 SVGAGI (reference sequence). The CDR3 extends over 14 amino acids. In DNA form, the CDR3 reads TGTGCCAGCAGTTTACGGGGGGTCCAAGAGACCCAGTACTTC. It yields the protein CASSLRGVQETQYF.

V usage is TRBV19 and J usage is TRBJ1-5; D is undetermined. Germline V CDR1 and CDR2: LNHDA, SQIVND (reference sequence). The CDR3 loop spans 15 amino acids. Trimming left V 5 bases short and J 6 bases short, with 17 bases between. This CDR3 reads CASSPARLYGQPQHF. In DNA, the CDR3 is TGTGCCAGTAGTCCCGCACGCCTCTACGGTCAGCCCCAGCATTTT.

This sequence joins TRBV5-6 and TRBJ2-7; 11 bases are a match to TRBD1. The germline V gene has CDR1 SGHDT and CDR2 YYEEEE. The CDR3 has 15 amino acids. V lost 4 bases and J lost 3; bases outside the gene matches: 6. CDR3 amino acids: CASSVPDRGLYEQYF. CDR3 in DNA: TGTGCCAGCAGCGTACCGGACAGGGGGCTCTACGAGCAGTACTTC.

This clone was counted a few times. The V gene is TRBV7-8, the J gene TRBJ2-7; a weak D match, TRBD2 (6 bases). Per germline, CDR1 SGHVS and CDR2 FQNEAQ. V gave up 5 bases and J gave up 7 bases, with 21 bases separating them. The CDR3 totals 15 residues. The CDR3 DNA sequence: TGTGCCAGCAGCCCTACCGCAGGAGGACGGGGGGAGCAGTACTTC. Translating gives CASSPTAGGRGEQYF.

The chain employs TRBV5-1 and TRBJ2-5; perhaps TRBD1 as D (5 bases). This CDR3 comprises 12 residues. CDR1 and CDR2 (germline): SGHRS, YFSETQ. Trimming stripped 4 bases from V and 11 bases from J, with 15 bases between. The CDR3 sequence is CASSRDSQEQYF. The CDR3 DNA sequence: TGCGCCAGCAGCAGAGACAGCCAAGAGCAGTACTTC.

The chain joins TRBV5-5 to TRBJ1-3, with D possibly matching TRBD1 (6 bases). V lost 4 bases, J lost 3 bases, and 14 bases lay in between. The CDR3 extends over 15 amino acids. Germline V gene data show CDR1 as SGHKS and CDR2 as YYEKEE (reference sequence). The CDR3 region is CASSLIRGSGNTIYF. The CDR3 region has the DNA TGTGCCAGCAGCCTAATCAGGGGAAGTGGAAACACCATATATTTT.

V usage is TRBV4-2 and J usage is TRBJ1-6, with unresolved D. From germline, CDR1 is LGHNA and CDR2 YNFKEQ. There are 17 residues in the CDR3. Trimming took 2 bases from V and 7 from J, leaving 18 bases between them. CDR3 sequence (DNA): TGTGCCAGCAGCCAAAGGCCCCGGGAAGACCTAAATTCACCCCTCCACTTT. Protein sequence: CASSQRPREDLNSPLHF.

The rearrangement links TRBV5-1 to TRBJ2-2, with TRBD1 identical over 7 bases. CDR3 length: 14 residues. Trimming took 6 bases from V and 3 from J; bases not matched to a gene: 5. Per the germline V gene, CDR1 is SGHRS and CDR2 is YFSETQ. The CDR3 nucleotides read TGCGCCAGCACCCGACAGGGAGACACCGGGGAGCTGTTTTTT. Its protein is CASTRQGDTGELFF. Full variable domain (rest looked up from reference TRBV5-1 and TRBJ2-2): KAGVTQTPRYLIKTRGQQVTLSCSPISGHRSVSWYQQTPGQGLQFLFEYFSETQRNKGNFPGRFSGRQFSNSRSEMNVSTLELGDSALYLCASTRQGDTGELFFGEGSRLTVL.

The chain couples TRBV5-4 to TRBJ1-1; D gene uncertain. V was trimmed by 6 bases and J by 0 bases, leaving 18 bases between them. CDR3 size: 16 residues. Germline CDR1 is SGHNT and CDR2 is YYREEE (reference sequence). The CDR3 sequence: CASTVGPGSMNTEAFF. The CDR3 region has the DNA TGTGCCAGCACCGTGGGTCCGGGGTCCATGAACACTGAAGCTTTCTTT. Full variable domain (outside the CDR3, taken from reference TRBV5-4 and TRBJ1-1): ETGVTQSPTHLIKTRGQQVTLRCSSQSGHNTVSWYQQALGQGPQFIFQYYREEENGRGNFPPRFSGLQFPNYSSELNVNALELDDSALYLCASTVGPGSMNTEAFFGQGTRLTVV.

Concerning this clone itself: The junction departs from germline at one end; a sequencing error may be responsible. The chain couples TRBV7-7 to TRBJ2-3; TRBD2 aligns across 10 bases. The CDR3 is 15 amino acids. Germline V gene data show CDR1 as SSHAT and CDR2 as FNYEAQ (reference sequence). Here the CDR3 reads CASSSGLASTDTQYF. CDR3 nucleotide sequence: TGTGCTAGCAGTTCGGGACTAGCGTCGACAGATACGCAGTATTTT.

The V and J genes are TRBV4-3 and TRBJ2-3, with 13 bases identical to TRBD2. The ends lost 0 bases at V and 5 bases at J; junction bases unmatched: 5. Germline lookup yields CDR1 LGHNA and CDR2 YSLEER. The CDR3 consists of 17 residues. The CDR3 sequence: CASSQDGTSGVVDTQYF. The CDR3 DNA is TGCGCCAGCAGCCAAGATGGGACTAGCGGGGTGGTAGATACGCAGTATTTT.

CDR3 in DNA: TGCGCCAGCAGCCAAGATTGGACCGGGGGGAGGTACGAGCAGTACTTC. Amino acids: CASSQDWTGGRYEQYF. This rearrangement joins TRBV4-3 to TRBJ2-7, with 7 bases aligning to TRBD2. Unmatched junction bases numbered 9, after V lost 0 bases and J lost 4 bases. The CDR3 runs to 16 residues. CDR1 and CDR2 from the germline V gene are LGHNA and YSLEER.

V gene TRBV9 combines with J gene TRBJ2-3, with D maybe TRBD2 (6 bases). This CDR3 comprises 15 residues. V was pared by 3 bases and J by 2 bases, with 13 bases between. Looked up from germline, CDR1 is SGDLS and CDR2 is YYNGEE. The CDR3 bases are TGTGCCAGCAGCGCCGGGGCGGGGAACACAGATACGCAGTATTTT. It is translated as CASSAGAGNTDTQYF. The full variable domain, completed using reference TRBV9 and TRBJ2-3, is DSGVTQTPKHLITATGQRVTLRCSPRSGDLSVYWYQQSLDQGLQFLIQYYNGEERAKGNILERFSAQQFPDLHSELNLSSLELGDSALYFCASSAGAGNTDTQYFGPGTRLTVL.